Following are 22 T cell receptor beta chains from one sample sequenced in a study of cytomegalovirus exposure and HLA in healthy donors (dated by TCRdb to 2016 to 2017). Receptor amplification or capture employed the immunoSEQ multiplex PCR assay. A mixture of 60 forward primers for TCR Vbeta segments and 13 reverse primers for TCR Jbeta segments was used in the multiplex PCR. Here the immuneACCESS table is served through TCRdb, limited to in-frame sequences with V and J called. Missing clones are a known gap in these copies; in checked studies unresolved V genes cover under half, and the rest lacks a known reason. This sample is represented by more than 150,000 clones; nearly 80% of them were singletons. The ten largest clones take up about 14% of the sample. Input material: PBMCs. The source is a man aged 50-60 years in good health and CMV-seropositive.

V is TRBV7-9 and J is TRBJ1-2; TRBD1 matches at 8 bases. CDR1 and CDR2 from the germline V gene are SEHNR and FQNEAQ (reference sequence). This CDR3 region has 14 residues. Trimming took 6 bases from V and 6 from J; bases not matched to a gene: 9. The CDR3 is CASSSSGTGDGYTF. The CDR3 DNA reads TGTGCCAGCAGTTCCTCCGGGACAGGCGATGGCTACACCTTC.

The V call is TRBV11-2, the J call TRBJ2-5; 9 bases align to TRBD1. V shed 4 bases and J 0 bases; nucleotides not matched to a gene: 6. Looked up from germline, CDR1 is SGHAT and CDR2 is FQNNGV. The CDR3 has 16 amino acids. The CDR3 here is CASSSGTGRYQETQYF. As DNA, the CDR3 is TGTGCCAGCAGCTCCGGGACAGGGAGGTACCAAGAGACCCAGTACTTC.

The rearrangement links TRBV7-9 to TRBJ1-4; D is ambiguous. This CDR3 is 16 amino acids long. The ends were cut back, 2 bases at V and 0 bases at J, with 10 bases in the middle. In germline, CDR1 is SEHNR, CDR2 FQNEAQ (reference sequence). CDR3 DNA sequence: TGTGCCAGCAGCTTATGGCTGGGCCCAACTAATGAAAAACTGTTTTTT. Residues: CASSLWLGPTNEKLFF.

This clone was observed a handful of times. This sequence joins TRBV6-4 and TRBJ1-6, with no clear D. V was cut by 8 bases and J by 5 bases, with 16 bases left in between. The CDR3 totals 15 residues. The V gene's germline CDR1 is MRHNA and CDR2 SNTAGT. CDR3 residues: CASPNGDTDNSPLHF. DNA for the CDR3: TGTGCCAGCCCCAATGGTGACACCGATAATTCACCCCTCCACTTT.

The chain couples TRBV18 to TRBJ1-5; TRBD1 is a possible D gene (5 bases). V lost 3 bases and J lost 6, with 12 bases in between. The length of the CDR3 is 14 residues. From germline, CDR1 is KGHSH and CDR2 LQKENI. The CDR3 DNA follows: TGTGCCAGCTCACCGTACTCAGGGCTTCAGCCCCAGCATTTT. Its protein is CASSPYSGLQPQHF.

Comments on this clone: Germline is not matched at one junction end, which may reflect a read error. The V and J genes are TRBV7-9 and TRBJ2-5, with TRBD1 identical over 8 bases. The CDR3 loop spans 15 amino acids. Germline-derived CDR1 and CDR2 are SEHNR and FQNEAQ (reference sequence). The CDR3, as DNA: TGTGCCAGCAGCCCCTCTAGGCAGGGGGCAGAGGCCCAGTACTTC. Translating it yields CASSPSRQGAEAQYF.

The rearrangement links TRBV11-3 to TRBJ2-7; 10 positions match TRBD1. Germline assignment: CDR1 SGHNT and CDR2 YENEEA. This CDR3 region has 15 residues. With V trimmed by 5 bases and J by 1 base, 5 bases remained unmatched. In DNA, the CDR3 is TGTGCCAGCAGCCCCGGGACAGGGGCGTCCTACGAGCAGTACTTC. It codes for CASSPGTGASYEQYF. The full variable domain, with the rest looked up from reference TRBV11-3 and TRBJ2-7, is EAGVVQSPRYKIIEKKQPVAFWCNPISGHNTLYWYLQNLGQGPELLIRYENEEAVDDSQLPKDRFSAERLKGVDSTLKIQPAELGDSAVYLCASSPGTGASYEQYFGPGTRLTVT.

The chain employs TRBV14 and TRBJ2-2; 7 bases map to TRBD2. From germline, CDR1 is SGHDN and CDR2 FVKESK. This CDR3 comprises 15 residues. Trimming removed 4 bases from V and 4 bases from J; junction bases left unmatched: 6. The CDR3 nucleotides read TGTGCCAGCAGCCTCGGGGGGACGGTCACCGGGGAGCTGTTTTTT. Encoded protein: CASSLGGTVTGELFF.

For this clone: An end of the junction does not agree with germline; a read error may underlie this. The chain recombines TRBV28 with TRBJ2-4, with TRBD1 matching over 7 bases. The CDR3 runs 16 residues. Germline V gives CDR1 MDHEN, CDR2 SYDVKM. The CDR3 loop is CASSPPADRNSPEENF. The CDR3 coding sequence is TGTGCCAGCAGTCCCCCTGCGGACAGGAACTCCCCGGAGGAAAACTTC.

The chain combines TRBV7-9 with TRBJ2-3, with 10 bases fitting TRBD1. Germline values: CDR1 SEHNR, CDR2 FQNEAQ (reference sequence). V was pared by 7 bases and J by 4 bases, with 5 bases of the junction left unmatched. This CDR3 region has 14 residues. DNA of the CDR3: TGTGCCAGCATTCGGACAGGGGGATCAGATACGCAGTATTTT. Translating gives CASIRTGGSDTQYF. Together with reference TRBV7-9 and TRBJ2-3, the CDR3 gives the full variable domain: DTGVSQNPRHKITKRGQNVTFRCDPISEHNRLYWYRQTLGQGPEFLTYFQNEAQLEKSRLLSDRFSAERPKGSFSTLEIQRTEQGDSAMYLCASIRTGGSDTQYFGPGTRLTVL.

The chain recombines TRBV7-6 with TRBJ2-1, with 9 nucleotides matching TRBD1. CDR1 is SGHVS, CDR2 FNYEAQ, per germline. The CDR3 length is 16 residues. Trimming removed 3 bases from V and 2 bases from J; junction bases left unmatched: 5. CDR3 loop: CASSLVGTGTYNEQFF. The CDR3 nucleotides read TGTGCCAGCAGCTTGGTGGGGACAGGGACCTACAATGAGCAGTTCTTC.

This chain connects TRBV28 to TRBJ2-7, with 7 bases fitting TRBD1. The CDR3 has 16 amino acids. Trimming cost V 4 bases and J 0 bases; bases outside gene matches: 9. Germline CDR1 reads MDHEN; CDR2 reads SYDVKM. The CDR3 spells CASSSPKGGNSYEQYF. In DNA, the CDR3 is TGTGCCAGCAGTTCCCCCAAAGGGGGCAACTCCTACGAGCAGTACTTC.

This clone has just one count. This rearrangement joins TRBV5-1 to TRBJ2-2; 9 nucleotides line up with TRBD2. This CDR3 spans 17 amino acids. Germline V lookup: CDR1 SGHRS, CDR2 YFSETQ. Trimming removed 2 bases from V and 0 bases from J; junction bases left unmatched: 5. The CDR3 loop is CASSFGSGGPNTGELFF. CDR3 coding DNA: TGCGCCAGCAGCTTCGGTAGCGGGGGCCCGAACACCGGGGAGCTGTTTTTT.

V usage is TRBV28 and J usage is TRBJ1-4, with unresolved D. With 8 bases removed from V and 6 bases from J, the gap between germline ends came to 22 bases. Germline assignment: CDR1 MDHEN and CDR2 SYDVKM. CDR3 length: 16 residues. CDR3 DNA: TGTGCCAGCGCGAATCCTCCGGGAAGCGGGTATGAAAAACTGTTTTTT. Its translation is CASANPPGSGYEKLFF.

This clone was seen a handful of times. The chain is built from TRBV28 and TRBJ1-1; D gene ambiguous. Looked up from germline, CDR1 is MDHEN and CDR2 is SYDVKM. Trimming left V 10 bases short and J 6 bases short, with 15 bases between. The CDR3 spans 12 residues. The CDR3 here is CATPTGTSEAFF. CDR3 DNA sequence: TGTGCCACCCCAACGGGAACATCTGAAGCTTTCTTT.

The CDR3 nucleotides read TGTGCCAGCAGGCCCGGTGGTGGCAATGAGCAGTTCTTC. Translated: CASRPGGGNEQFF. This rearrangement joins TRBV6-5 to TRBJ2-1; the D is unclear. With 6 bases removed from V and 6 bases from J, the gap between germline ends came to 12 bases. CDR3 size: 13 residues. Germline values: CDR1 MNHEY, CDR2 SVGAGI.

This clone has just a few counts. The rearrangement joins TRBV7-2 to TRBJ2-7; 7 positions match TRBD2. The CDR3 covers 18 residues. CDR1 and CDR2 from the germline V gene are SGHTA and FQGNSA. V lost 1 base and J lost 2; bases outside the gene matches: 14. CDR3 nucleotides: TGTGCCAGCAGCTTAGAGGCCACGGTGGGAGGGACTGCCTACGAGCAGTACTTC. Its translation: CASSLEATVGGTAYEQYF.

The V gene is TRBV2, the J gene TRBJ2-3; D not certain. The CDR3 has 15 amino acids. Trimming stripped 7 bases from V and 6 bases from J, with 20 bases between. Germline V gene data show CDR1 as SNHLY and CDR2 as FYNNEI. The CDR3 loop is CASKKEGLRPDTQYF. CDR3 coding DNA: TGTGCCAGCAAAAAGGAAGGTCTGAGGCCGGATACGCAGTATTTT.

CDR3 in amino acids: CASSQSPQGVYNEQFF. The CDR3 region has the DNA TGTGCCAGCAGTCAGTCCCCTCAAGGGGTTTACAATGAGCAGTTCTTC. V is TRBV28 and J is TRBJ2-1; D might be TRBD1 (5 bases). This CDR3 contains 16 residues. V lost 5 bases, J lost 4 bases, and 18 bases lay in between. Germline lookup yields CDR1 MDHEN and CDR2 SYDVKM.

The chain carries TRBV7-2 and TRBJ1-1, with a weak D call TRBD1 (6 bases). Germline-derived CDR1 and CDR2 are SGHTA and FQGNSA. This CDR3 region has 14 residues. V was clipped by 1 base and J by 0 bases, with 6 bases between them. Here the CDR3 reads CASSLDRVNTEAFF. The CDR3 nucleotides read TGTGCCAGCAGCTTAGACAGGGTGAACACTGAAGCTTTCTTT.

This clone was seen only once. The rearrangement uses TRBV18 and TRBJ1-1; 8 nucleotides agree with TRBD1. V shed 3 bases, J shed 4 bases, and the junction held 4 bases outside the gene matches. CDR1 KGHSH and CDR2 LQKENI come from the germline V gene. The CDR3 is made up of 14 amino acids. CDR3 DNA: TGTGCCAGCTCACCGGACAGGGCGAGCACTGAAGCTTTCTTT. Amino acid sequence: CASSPDRASTEAFF.

V and J are TRBV10-3 and TRBJ1-2; 7 bases are a match to TRBD1. V gave up 2 bases and J gave up 2 bases; unmatched junction bases: 8. Germline-derived CDR1 and CDR2 are ENHRY and SYGVKD. The CDR3 has 16 residues. CDR3 DNA: TGTGCCATCAGTGAGCCGCAGACAGGGCCGAACTATGGCTACACCTTC. Translating it yields CAISEPQTGPNYGYTF.